The 25 T cell receptor beta chains below were found in one sample sequenced in a study of radiotherapy plus CTLA-4 blockade in lung cancer listed by TCRdb under 2018. The receptor library was made with the immunoSEQ multiplex PCR assay. As stored in TCRdb, this immuneACCESS dataset retains in-frame rearrangements with V and J assigned. A fraction of the clones does not appear; measured against another copy, unresolved V genes explain less than half of the discrepancy, and the remainder lacks a known reason. This sample comprises roughly 71,000 clones, over 65% of them detected only once. The biggest ten clones account for around 7% of the sample. The sequencing used peripheral blood, collected from a patient treated with radiotherapy plus ipilimumab. These receptors all stem from a human donor with non-small cell lung cancer who had a complete response to radiotherapy plus ipilimumab.

The V gene is TRBV6-5, the J gene TRBJ2-1; no definite D call. The V end was cut by 6 bases, the J end by 6 bases, with 9 bases between. The length of the CDR3 is 12 residues. The germline CDR1 and CDR2 sequences are MNHEY and SVGAGI. The CDR3 is CASRSPSNEQFF. CDR3 bases: TGTGCCAGCAGATCCCCGTCCAATGAGCAGTTCTTC.

V is TRBV5-6 and J is TRBJ2-7; no reliable D call. The germline CDR1 and CDR2 sequences are SGHDT and YYEEEE. The V and J ends lost 0 bases and 3 bases respectively, with 10 bases between them. The CDR3 runs 14 residues. CDR3 bases: TGTGCCAGCAGCTTGGCCCCCGAAAACTACGAGCAGTACTTC. Translating gives CASSLAPENYEQYF.

The count of this clone is one. The sample holds other DNA sequences that translate to the same CDR3. The chain has TRBV6-5 and TRBJ1-1, with a tentative D call TRBD1 (6 bases). Germline CDR1 MNHEY, CDR2 SVGAGI. V dropped 6 bases and J dropped 4 bases, with 18 bases sitting between them. The CDR3 totals 15 residues. DNA for the CDR3: TGTGCCAGCAGGATTCAACTCAGAGGGGGCACTGAAGCTTTCTTT. Protein sequence: CASRIQLRGGTEAFF.

The chain uses TRBV6-1 and TRBJ2-7; TRBD2 matches at 14 bases. The CDR3 is 15 residues long. V lost 6 bases to trimming and J lost 6 bases; unmatched junction nucleotides: 7. Germline CDR1 is MNHNS and CDR2 is SASEGT. Written as DNA, the CDR3 is TGTGCCAGCAGGGTAGCGGGACTAGCGGGGGTCGAGCAGTACTTC. This codes for CASRVAGLAGVEQYF.

The chain uses TRBV7-2 and TRBJ2-3, with 7 bases fitting TRBD2. The V segment lost 2 bases and the J segment 3 bases; nucleotides outside the gene matches: 11. Germline V gene data show CDR1 as SGHTA and CDR2 as FQGNSA. The CDR3 consists of 17 residues. The CDR3 here is CASSLRSSGWGTDTQYF. The CDR3 nucleotides read TGTGCCAGCAGCTTAAGGTCTAGCGGTTGGGGTACAGATACGCAGTATTTT. The entire variable domain, with the rest obtained from reference TRBV7-2 and TRBJ2-3, is as follows: GAGVSQSPSNKVTEKGKDVELRCDPISGHTALYWYRQSLGQGLEFLIYFQGNSAPDKSGLPSDRFSAERTGGSVSTLTIQRTQQEDSAVYLCASSLRSSGWGTDTQYFGPGTRLTVL.

Concerning this clone: The same CDR3 is also encoded by other DNA sequences in this sample. The rearrangement links TRBV5-1 to TRBJ1-2; D is uncertain. CDR3 length equals 14 residues. Trimming stripped 2 bases from V and 2 bases from J, with 10 bases between. Germline CDR1 and CDR2: SGHRS and YFSETQ. The CDR3 coding sequence is TGCGCCAGCAGCTTAGGCCAGGCCAACTATGGCTACACCTTC. Amino acid sequence: CASSLGQANYGYTF.

The CDR3 protein is CASNLADLQETQYF. Written as DNA, the CDR3 is TGTGCCAGCAACCTAGCGGACCTCCAAGAGACCCAGTACTTC. The gene calls are TRBV2 and TRBJ2-5; TRBD2 matches at 7 bases. The germline V gene encodes CDR1 SNHLY and CDR2 FYNNEI. V lost 7 bases, J lost 1 base, and 6 bases stayed unmatched. This CDR3 has 14 amino acids.

This clone was picked up one time. The chain couples TRBV30 to TRBJ2-3, with TRBD2 as a possible D gene (6 bases). The CDR3 loop spans 16 amino acids. The V end lost 0 bases, the J end lost 2 bases, and 15 bases lay between the germline ends. CDR1 GTSNPN and CDR2 SVGIG come from the germline V gene (reference sequence). CDR3 DNA: TGTGCCTGGAGTGTAAAAACTAGCAGGGACACAGATACGCAGTATTTT. It specifies CAWSVKTSRDTDTQYF.

This chain joins TRBV11-3 and TRBJ2-5; tentative D call: TRBD1 (6 bases). The CDR3 is made up of 15 amino acids. The V and J ends lost 1 base and 1 base respectively, with 10 bases between them. CDR1 is SGHNT and CDR2 is YENEEA in the germline V gene. The CDR3 bases are TGTGCCAGCAGCTTAGCCAGGGGAGTCCAAGAGACCCAGTACTTC. Protein: CASSLARGVQETQYF.

The chain carries TRBV15 and TRBJ2-7; D not resolved. This CDR3 region has 14 residues. Germline V lookup: CDR1 LNHNV, CDR2 YYDKDF (reference sequence). V lost 0 bases and J lost 3, with 9 bases in between. The chain's CDR3 is CATSRDLGNYEQYV. The CDR3 bases are TGTGCCACCAGCAGAGATCTGGGGAACTACGAGCAGTACGTC.

The chain has TRBV2 and TRBJ1-2, with D possibly matching TRBD1 (6 bases). Germline V gene lookup returns CDR1 SNHLY and CDR2 FYNNEI. The CDR3 spans 14 residues. V was clipped by 2 bases and J by 6 bases, with 13 bases between them. CDR3 loop: CASSEQNRVNGYTF. The CDR3 DNA sequence: TGTGCCAGCAGTGAACAGAACAGGGTTAATGGCTACACCTTC.

The table lists this clone with a count of one. CDR3 sequence: CASKKQGADNSPLHF. The CDR3 DNA sequence: TGTGCCAGCAAGAAACAGGGGGCTGATAATTCACCCCTCCACTTT. The chain links TRBV7-2 to TRBJ1-6, with 9 bases aligning to TRBD1. Germline loops: CDR1 SGHTA, CDR2 FQGNSA. The CDR3 runs 15 residues. J was trimmed by 5 bases and V by 7 bases; bases with no gene match: 6.

This clone was observed a handful of times. V usage is TRBV7-9 and J usage is TRBJ1-1; TRBD1 might be the D (6 bases). The CDR3 spans 15 residues. V shed 3 bases and J shed 0 bases, with 11 bases lying between them. Germline V gives CDR1 SEHNR, CDR2 FQNEAQ (reference sequence). CDR3 region: CASSFRTALNTEAFF. The CDR3 DNA follows: TGTGCCAGCAGCTTCCGGACAGCCTTGAACACTGAAGCTTTCTTT. The full variable domain, completed using reference TRBV7-9 and TRBJ1-1, is DTGVSQNPRHKITKRGQNVTFRCDPISEHNRLYWYRQTLGQGPEFLTYFQNEAQLEKSRLLSDRFSAERPKGSFSTLEIQRTEQGDSAMYLCASSFRTALNTEAFFGQGTRLTVV.

This clone was found once. This chain joins TRBV4-2 and TRBJ2-3; 7 nucleotides line up with TRBD2. The CDR3 is made up of 14 amino acids. Germline V gives CDR1 LGHNA, CDR2 YNFKEQ. The V segment lost 0 bases and the J segment 11 bases; nucleotides outside the gene matches: 8. CDR3 DNA sequence: TGTGCCAGCAGCCAAGATTACAGTGGGGGGGAGCAGTATTTT. Its translation: CASSQDYSGGEQYF.

The V and J genes are TRBV19 and TRBJ2-3; possible D gene TRBD2, 6 bases. Trimming took 5 bases from V and 5 from J, leaving 14 bases between them. Germline assignment: CDR1 LNHDA and CDR2 SQIVND (reference sequence). CDR3 length: 14 residues. For the CDR3, the DNA is TGTGCCAGTAGTGAGCCGGGAGAGGTAGATACGCAGTATTTT. Encoded protein: CASSEPGEVDTQYF.

This chain's CDR3 is CSVLTGNYGYTF. For the CDR3, the DNA is TGCAGCGTACTGACAGGCAACTATGGCTACACCTTC. The rearrangement uses TRBV29-1 and TRBJ1-2; a possible D gene is TRBD1 (6 bases). Germline V gene data show CDR1 as SQVTM and CDR2 as ANQGSEA. V was trimmed by 6 bases and J by 2 bases, leaving 10 bases between them. The CDR3 covers 12 residues.

J is TRBJ1-2 and V is TRBV28, with 9 bases that match TRBD1. This CDR3 is built from 13 residues. Trimming removed 6 bases from V and 5 bases from J; junction bases left unmatched: 4. CDR1 is MDHEN, CDR2 SYDVKM, per germline. CDR3 bases: TGTGCCAGCAGCACCGACAGGGGGTATGGCTACACCTTC. Translating it yields CASSTDRGYGYTF.

This chain connects TRBV5-1 to TRBJ2-2; D is ambiguous. Germline V gives CDR1 SGHRS, CDR2 YFSETQ. The ends were cut back, 0 bases at V and 1 base at J, with 7 bases in the middle. CDR3 length: 15 residues. The CDR3 coding sequence is TGCGCCAGCAGCTTGGGTAGCCAGAACACCGGGGAGCTGTTTTTT. It codes for CASSLGSQNTGELFF.

The chain is built from TRBV7-8 and TRBJ2-1; possible D gene TRBD2, 5 bases. The length of the CDR3 is 16 residues. Germline lookup yields CDR1 SGHVS and CDR2 FQNEAQ. V was cut by 2 bases and J by 0 bases, with 11 bases left in between. The CDR3, as DNA: TGTGCCAGCAGCTTAATGAGCGGTTACTCCTACAATGAGCAGTTCTTC. Its translation: CASSLMSGYSYNEQFF. The full variable domain, its missing parts supplied by reference TRBV7-8 and TRBJ2-1, is GAGVSQSPRYKVAKRGQDVALRCDPISGHVSLFWYQQALGQGPEFLTYFQNEAQLDKSGLPSDRFFAERPEGSVSTLKIQRTQQEDSAVYLCASSLMSGYSYNEQFFGPGTRLTVL.

The sample holds a few counts of this clone. V gene TRBV2 combines with J gene TRBJ2-5; maybe TRBD2 (5 bases). The germline V gene has CDR1 SNHLY and CDR2 FYNNEI. The CDR3 spans 12 residues. Trimming stripped 4 bases from V and 5 bases from J, with 8 bases between. The CDR3 DNA is TGTGCCAGCAGTGCGGGATGGGAGACCCAGTACTTC. Amino acids: CASSAGWETQYF. Looking up the rest from reference TRBV2 and TRBJ2-5 gives the full variable domain: EPEVTQTPSHQVTQMGQEVILRCVPISNHLYFYWYRQILGQKVEFLVSFYNNEISEKSEIFDDQFSVERPDGSNFTLKIRSTKLEDSAMYFCASSAGWETQYFGPGTRLLVL.

The chain combines TRBV5-1 with TRBJ1-1; 7 bases fit TRBD1. V trimming: 7 bases; J trimming: 3 bases; junction bases outside the gene matches: 9. Germline values: CDR1 SGHRS, CDR2 YFSETQ. The CDR3 spans 14 residues. The CDR3 protein is CASGRDTGDTEAFF. The CDR3, as DNA: TGCGCCAGCGGACGAGACACAGGGGACACTGAAGCTTTCTTT.

V usage is TRBV18 and J usage is TRBJ2-7, with D tentatively TRBD1 or TRBD2 (7 bases each). V lost 3 bases and J 4 bases, leaving 16 bases between the germline ends. This CDR3 comprises 15 residues. Per the germline V gene, CDR1 is KGHSH and CDR2 is LQKENI. CDR3: CASSPRPGGEYEQYV. In DNA, the CDR3 is TGTGCCAGCTCACCTAGGCCAGGGGGGGAATACGAGCAGTACGTC.

The chain links TRBV5-1 to TRBJ1-3; 8 nucleotides match TRBD1. V was pared by 3 bases and J by 1 base, with 9 bases of the junction left unmatched. Per germline, CDR1 SGHRS and CDR2 YFSETQ. The CDR3 extends over 17 amino acids. In DNA form, the CDR3 reads TGCGCCAGCAGCTACCACGGACAGGGAGTATCTGGAAACACCATATATTTT. Translating gives CASSYHGQGVSGNTIYF.

Only one count was recorded for this clone. The chain links TRBV30 to TRBJ2-2, with a weak D call TRBD1 (6 bases). Germline CDR1 reads GTSNPN; CDR2 reads SVGIG (reference sequence). V was clipped by 5 bases and J by 6 bases, with 16 bases between them. This CDR3 comprises 14 residues. CDR3 DNA: TGTGCCTGGGGGGCAGGGGCCAGGGCCGGGGAGCTGTTTTTT. The encoded protein is CAWGAGARAGELFF.

The chain joins TRBV5-4 to TRBJ2-7, with 9 bases lining up with TRBD2. CDR3 size: 14 residues. Looked up from germline, CDR1 is SGHNT and CDR2 is YYREEE (reference sequence). Trimming removed 0 bases from V and 7 bases from J; junction bases left unmatched: 5. The CDR3 reads CASSLGGRAEEQYV. The CDR3, as DNA: TGTGCCAGCAGCTTGGGCGGGAGGGCGGAGGAGCAGTACGTC.